This T cell receptor (beta chain) was documented in a study of blood T cell repertoires in COVID-19. Overall study context: Samples representing acute and convalescent COVID-19 were sourced from the United States, Italy and Spain.

Profiling relied on immunoSEQ multiplex PCR, and the TCRdb table lists in-frame clones only, not all of them. The profile shows around 140,000 clones, around 90% of them singletons. The germline CDR1 and CDR2 sequences are SGHAT and FQNNGV. CDR3 size: 16 residues. Deletions cut 1 base from V and 4 bases from J, with 13 bases between. The source of this sequence is a woman in her fifties or sixties with acute or convalescent COVID-19. This chain links TRBV11-2 with TRBJ2-2, with D perhaps matching TRBD2 (5 bases). Material: peripheral blood. CDR3 sequence reads: CASSLVRLAVTGELFF. The DNA of the CDR3 is TGTGCCAGCAGCTTAGTCCGGCTAGCTGTCACCGGGGAGCTGTTTTTT.